The next 13 T cell receptor beta chains were all read from a single sample in a study of T cells in Graves' hyperthyroidism and ophthalmopathy. Template material for amplifying TCR beta CDR3 regions consisted of RNA transcripts. First-round RT-PCR with HTBI primers amplified the TCR CDR3 region. Each CDR3 protein gets one entry after TCRdb re-called the multiplex PCR reads with MiXCR. The repertoire holds fewer than 250,000 distinct CDR3 sequences, with about 15% as singletons. The sequenced material came from blood. The receptors were gathered from a woman younger than 35 with Graves' ophthalmopathy.

This clonotype occurred many times. The J gene is TRBJ1-1, the V gene TRBV6-1; 7 nucleotides align to TRBD1. The CDR3 covers 16 residues. Germline values: CDR1 MNHNS, CDR2 SASEGT. With V trimmed by 6 bases and J by 3 bases, 13 bases remained unmatched. The CDR3: CASRFGTGQGDTEAFF. CDR3 nucleotides: TGTGCCAGCAGATTTGGGACGGGTCAGGGGGACACTGAAGCTTTCTTT.

This clonotype was seen many times. The chain has TRBV4-3 and TRBJ1-2, with no clear D. The germline gives CDR1 LGHNA, CDR2 YSLEER. The CDR3 contains 17 residues. With 0 bases removed from V and 4 bases from J, the gap between germline ends came to 18 bases. The CDR3 protein is CASSQEYVEGYPYGYTF. The CDR3 region has the DNA TGCGCCAGCAGCCAAGAATACGTCGAAGGTTATCCCTATGGCTACACCTTC.

This clonotype was seen more than once but under ten times. J is TRBJ2-3 and V is TRBV6-1, with TRBD2 identical over 12 bases. The germline V gene has CDR1 MNHNS and CDR2 SASEGT. With 5 bases clipped from V and 2 bases from J, the junction kept 5 bases outside the gene matches. This CDR3 is built from 16 residues. The chain's CDR3 is CASSPLAGGITDTQYF. CDR3 in DNA: TGTGCCAGCAGTCCTCTAGCGGGAGGGATCACAGATACGCAGTATTTT.

There are many counts of this clonotype. J is TRBJ1-2 and V is TRBV5-6; a weak D match, TRBD1 (5 bases). The CDR3 has 15 amino acids. Looked up from germline, CDR1 is SGHDT and CDR2 is YYEEEE. Trimming took off 1 base at V and 0 bases at J, with 10 bases between the two ends. The chain's CDR3 is CASSLWGVPNYGYTF. The DNA for the CDR3 is TGTGCCAGCAGCTTGTGGGGGGTCCCTAACTATGGCTACACCTTC.

The chain joins TRBV19 to TRBJ2-3; D is unclear. CDR3 length equals 14 residues. Germline loops: CDR1 LNHDA, CDR2 SQIVND (reference sequence). Deletions cut 2 bases from V and 5 bases from J, with 11 bases between. CDR3 in amino acids: CASSITDRRDTQYF. CDR3 nucleotide sequence: TGTGCCAGTAGTATAACAGACCGCAGAGATACGCAGTATTTT.

This chain connects TRBV5-1 to TRBJ2-5; 12 bases fit TRBD2. CDR1 SGHRS and CDR2 YFSETQ come from the germline V gene. The CDR3 loop spans 16 amino acids. The J segment lost 6 bases and the V segment lost 4 bases, leaving 10 bases of the junction unmatched. The CDR3 loop is CASSPEPSGGAQTQYF. In DNA form, the CDR3 reads TGCGCCAGCAGCCCCGAACCTAGCGGGGGGGCTCAGACCCAGTACTTC.

This clonotype was counted at least ten times. The chain employs TRBV7-9 and TRBJ2-7; 12 bases line up with TRBD2. Germline assignment: CDR1 SEHNR and CDR2 FQNEAQ (reference sequence). Unmatched junction bases numbered 19, after V lost 5 bases and J lost 5 bases. This CDR3 has 19 residues. CDR3 sequence (DNA): TGTGCCAGCAGCCGGACCGGGACTAGCGGGTCTAGACGGGGCCACGAGCAGTACTTC. It translates to CASSRTGTSGSRRGHEQYF.

Many counts were recorded for this clonotype. The chain has TRBV30 and TRBJ2-6; D is possibly TRBD1 or TRBD2 (5 bases each). Trimming took off 0 bases at V and 4 bases at J, with 10 bases between the two ends. Germline CDR1 reads GTSNPN; CDR2 reads SVGIG (reference sequence). The CDR3 runs 15 residues. The CDR3: CAWSVPGTGANVLTF. The CDR3 coding sequence is TGTGCCTGGAGTGTACCTGGGACCGGGGCCAACGTCCTGACTTTC.

This clonotype has only a few counts. This chain connects TRBV5-1 to TRBJ2-2, with D tentatively TRBD1 (6 bases). V was trimmed by 0 bases and J by 7 bases, leaving 16 bases between them. This CDR3 contains 16 residues. Germline CDR1 reads SGHRS; CDR2 reads YFSETQ. This CDR3 is CASSLGQARFSGELFF. Written as DNA, the CDR3 is TGCGCCAGCAGCTTGGGACAGGCGAGATTTAGCGGGGAGCTGTTTTTT.

This clonotype was seen repeatedly, ten times or more. V and J are TRBV28 and TRBJ2-7, with 9 bases that match TRBD1. V gave up 6 bases and J gave up 1 base; unmatched junction bases: 13. Looked up from germline, CDR1 is MDHEN and CDR2 is SYDVKM. The CDR3 runs to 17 residues. Here the CDR3 reads CASSPPGQGTKSYEQYF. The CDR3 DNA is TGTGCCAGCAGCCCCCCGGGACAGGGTACGAAGTCCTACGAGCAGTACTTC.

This clonotype has a handful of counts. It may be a read error: a sequence one base away is much more abundant. It is likely a read error, because the conserved phenylalanine at the end of the CDR3 is missing. This chain uses TRBV10-3 with TRBJ2-7, with 7 bases that match TRBD1. The CDR3 totals 14 residues. The germline CDR1 and CDR2 sequences are ENHRY and SYGVKD. The V and J ends lost 4 bases and 0 bases, in that order; junction bases with no gene match: 3. CDR3 nucleotides: TGTGCCATCAGTGGACAGGGCAGCTCCTACGAGCAGTACCTC. As protein: CAISGQGSSYEQYL.

This clonotype was counted at least ten times. The genes are TRBV2 and TRBJ2-3; TRBD2 matches at 10 bases. Per germline, CDR1 SNHLY and CDR2 FYNNEI. The ends lost 6 bases at V and 1 base at J; junction bases unmatched: 10. The CDR3 is 17 residues long. CDR3 amino acids: CASSWGRTSGGTDTQYF. The DNA of the CDR3 is TGTGCCAGCAGCTGGGGGCGTACTAGCGGGGGCACAGATACGCAGTATTTT.

This clonotype was counted many times. The chain uses TRBV4-2 and TRBJ1-2; tentatively, D is TRBD1 (6 bases). The CDR3 sequence is 16 residues long. Trimming removed 1 base at V and 8 bases at J, with 20 bases between. The germline CDR1 and CDR2 sequences are LGHNA and YNFKEQ. CDR3 nucleotide sequence: TGTGCCAGCAGCCAAGTAAAGGGACAAGCTTCTCTAGGCTACACCTTC. Protein sequence: CASSQVKGQASLGYTF.